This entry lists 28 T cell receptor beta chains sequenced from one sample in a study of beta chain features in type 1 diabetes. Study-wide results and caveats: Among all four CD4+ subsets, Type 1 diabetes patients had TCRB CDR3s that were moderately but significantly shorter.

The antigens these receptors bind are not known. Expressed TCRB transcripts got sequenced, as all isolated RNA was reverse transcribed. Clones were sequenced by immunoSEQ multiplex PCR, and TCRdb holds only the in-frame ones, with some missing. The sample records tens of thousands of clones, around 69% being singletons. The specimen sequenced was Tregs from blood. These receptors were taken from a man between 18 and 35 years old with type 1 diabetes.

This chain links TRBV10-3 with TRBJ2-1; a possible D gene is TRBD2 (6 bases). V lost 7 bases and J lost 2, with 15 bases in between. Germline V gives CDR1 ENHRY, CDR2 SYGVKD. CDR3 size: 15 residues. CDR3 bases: TGTGCCATCACGGCGGCGGGGCCGACCTACAATGAGCAGTTCTTC. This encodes CAITAAGPTYNEQFF.

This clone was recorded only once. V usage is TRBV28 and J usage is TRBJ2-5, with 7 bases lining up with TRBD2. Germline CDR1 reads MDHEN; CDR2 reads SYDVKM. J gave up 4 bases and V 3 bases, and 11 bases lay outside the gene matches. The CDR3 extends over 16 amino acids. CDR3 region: CASSFNPGVAGETQYF. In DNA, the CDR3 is TGTGCCAGCAGTTTCAATCCGGGAGTAGCGGGAGAGACCCAGTACTTC.

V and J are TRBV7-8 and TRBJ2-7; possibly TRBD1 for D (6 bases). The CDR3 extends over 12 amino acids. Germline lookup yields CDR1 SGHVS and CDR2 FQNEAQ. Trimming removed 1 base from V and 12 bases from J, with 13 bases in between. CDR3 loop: CASSLEGVARYF. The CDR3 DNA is TGTGCCAGCAGCTTAGAGGGGGTGGCGAGGTACTTC.

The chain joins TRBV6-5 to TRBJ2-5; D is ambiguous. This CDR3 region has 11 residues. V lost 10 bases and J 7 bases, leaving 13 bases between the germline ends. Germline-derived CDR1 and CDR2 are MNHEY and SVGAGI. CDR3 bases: TGTGCCACCGAGGAGTTCGGGACCCAGTACTTC. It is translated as CATEEFGTQYF.

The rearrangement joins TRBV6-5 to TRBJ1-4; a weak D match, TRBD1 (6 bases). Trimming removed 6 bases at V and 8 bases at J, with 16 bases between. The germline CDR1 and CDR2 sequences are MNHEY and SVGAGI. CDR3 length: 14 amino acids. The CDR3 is CASSRAQGLEKLFF. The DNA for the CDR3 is TGTGCCAGCAGCAGAGCCCAGGGGTTAGAAAAACTGTTTTTT.

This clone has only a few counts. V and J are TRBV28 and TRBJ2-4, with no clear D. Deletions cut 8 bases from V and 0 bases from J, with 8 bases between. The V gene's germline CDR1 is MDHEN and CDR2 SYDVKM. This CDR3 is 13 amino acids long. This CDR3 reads CASGQIAKNIQYF. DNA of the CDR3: TGTGCCAGCGGTCAGATAGCCAAAAACATTCAGTACTTC.

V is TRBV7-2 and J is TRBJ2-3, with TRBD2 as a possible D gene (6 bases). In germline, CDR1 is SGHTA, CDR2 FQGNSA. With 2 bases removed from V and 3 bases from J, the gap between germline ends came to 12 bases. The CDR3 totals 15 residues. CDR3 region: CASSLSGGFTDTQYF. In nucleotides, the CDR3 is TGTGCCAGCAGCTTATCTGGGGGGTTTACAGATACGCAGTATTTT.

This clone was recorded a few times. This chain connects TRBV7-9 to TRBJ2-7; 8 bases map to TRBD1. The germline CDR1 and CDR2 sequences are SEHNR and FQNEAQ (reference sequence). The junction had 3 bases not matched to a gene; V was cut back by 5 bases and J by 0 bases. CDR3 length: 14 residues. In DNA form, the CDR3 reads TGTGCCAGCAGCGTAACAGGGGGCTCCTACGAGCAGTACTTC. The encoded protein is CASSVTGGSYEQYF.

The CDR3 bases are TGTGCCAGCAGTTTGGGGGGGACAGGGGGCTACGAGCAGTACTTC. It is translated as CASSLGGTGGYEQYF. The chain combines TRBV28 with TRBJ2-7, with TRBD1 matching 11 bases. Germline lookup yields CDR1 MDHEN and CDR2 SYDVKM. The CDR3 runs to 15 residues. V gave up 3 bases and J gave up 3 bases; unmatched junction bases: 4.

The CDR3 bases are TGCGCCAGCAGCTTGGGTTATCAAGAGACCCAGTACTTC. Translated: CASSLGYQETQYF. The chain combines TRBV5-1 with TRBJ2-5; no clear D. The V gene lost 0 bases and the J gene lost 2 bases, with 5 bases spanning the gap. The CDR3 is 13 residues long. Per the germline V gene, CDR1 is SGHRS and CDR2 is YFSETQ.

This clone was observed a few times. In nucleotides, the CDR3 is TGTGCCAGCAGCCGGCCCTTAAGCGGGGGGAAATCCTACAATGAGCAGTTCTTC. Protein product: CASSRPLSGGKSYNEQFF. The chain links TRBV7-2 to TRBJ2-1; TRBD2 agrees at 9 bases. The length of the CDR3 is 18 residues. With 5 bases clipped from V and 1 base from J, the junction kept 12 bases outside the gene matches. Looked up from germline, CDR1 is SGHTA and CDR2 is FQGNSA.

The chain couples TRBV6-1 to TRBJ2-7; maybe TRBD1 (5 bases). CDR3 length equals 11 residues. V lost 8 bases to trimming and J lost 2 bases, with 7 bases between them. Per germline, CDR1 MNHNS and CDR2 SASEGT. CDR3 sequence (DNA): TGTGCCAGCCGACAGACCTACGAGCAGTACTTC. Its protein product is CASRQTYEQYF.

CDR3 in amino acids: CASSYGTGGTDTQYF. For the CDR3, the DNA is TGTGCCAGCAGCTACGGGACAGGGGGTACAGATACGCAGTATTTT. The chain has TRBV5-5 and TRBJ2-3, with 11 bases that match TRBD1. The CDR3 covers 15 residues. The germline V gene has CDR1 SGHKS and CDR2 YYEKEE (reference sequence). The J segment lost 3 bases and the V segment lost 3 bases, leaving 3 bases of the junction unmatched.

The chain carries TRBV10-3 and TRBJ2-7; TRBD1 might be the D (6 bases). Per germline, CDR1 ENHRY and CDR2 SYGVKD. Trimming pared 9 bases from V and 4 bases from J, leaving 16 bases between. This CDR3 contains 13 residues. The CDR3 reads CAISRDTNYEQYF. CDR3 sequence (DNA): TGTGCCATATCCCGGGACACCAATTACGAGCAGTACTTC.

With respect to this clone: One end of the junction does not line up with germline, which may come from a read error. This chain's CDR3 is CGGGGSGETQYF. DNA for the CDR3: TGCGGTGGAGGGGGCTCCGGGGAGACCCAGTACTTC. V and J are TRBV7-9 and TRBJ2-5; TRBD1 might be the D (7 bases). The CDR3 is 12 amino acids. Germline CDR1 SEHNR, CDR2 FQNEAQ (reference sequence).

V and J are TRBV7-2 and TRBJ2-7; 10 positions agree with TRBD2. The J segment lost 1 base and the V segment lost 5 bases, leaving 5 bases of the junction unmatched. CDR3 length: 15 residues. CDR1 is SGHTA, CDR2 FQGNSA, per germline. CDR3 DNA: TGTGCCAGCAGCCTCGGGACTAGCGTTTCCTACGAGCAGTACTTC. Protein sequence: CASSLGTSVSYEQYF.

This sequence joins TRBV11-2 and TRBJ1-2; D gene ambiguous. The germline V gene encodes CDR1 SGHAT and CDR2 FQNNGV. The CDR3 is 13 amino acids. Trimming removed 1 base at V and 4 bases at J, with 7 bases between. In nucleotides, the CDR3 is TGTGCCAGCAGCTTAGTAGGACTCTATGGCTACACCTTC. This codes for CASSLVGLYGYTF.

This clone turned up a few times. Here the CDR3 DNA reads TGTGCCATCAGCCTCGACAATGAGCAGTTCTTC. Protein sequence: CAISLDNEQFF. The chain combines TRBV10-3 with TRBJ2-1; D is unresolved. This CDR3 has 11 amino acids. The germline CDR1 and CDR2 sequences are ENHRY and SYGVKD. V dropped 6 bases and J dropped 5 bases, with 5 bases sitting between them.

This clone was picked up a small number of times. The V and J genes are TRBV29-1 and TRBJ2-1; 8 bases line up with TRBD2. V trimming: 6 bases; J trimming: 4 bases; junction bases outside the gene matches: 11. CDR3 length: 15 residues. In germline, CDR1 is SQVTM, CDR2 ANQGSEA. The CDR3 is CSVDNPGLVYNEQFF. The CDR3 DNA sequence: TGCAGCGTAGACAATCCGGGACTAGTATACAATGAGCAGTTCTTC.

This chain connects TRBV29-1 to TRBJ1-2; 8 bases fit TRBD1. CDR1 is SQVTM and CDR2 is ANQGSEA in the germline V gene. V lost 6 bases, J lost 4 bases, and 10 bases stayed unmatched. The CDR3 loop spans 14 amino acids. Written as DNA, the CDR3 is TGCAGCGTACGGGAAGACAGGGGAACCTATGGCTACACCTTC. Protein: CSVREDRGTYGYTF.

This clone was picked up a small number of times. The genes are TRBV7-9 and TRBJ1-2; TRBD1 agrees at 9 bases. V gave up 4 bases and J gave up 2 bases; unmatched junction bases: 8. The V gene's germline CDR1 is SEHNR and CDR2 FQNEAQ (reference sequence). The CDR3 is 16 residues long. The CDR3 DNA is TGTGCCAGCAGCTGGAGACAGGGGGTGTTGAACTATGGCTACACCTTC. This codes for CASSWRQGVLNYGYTF.

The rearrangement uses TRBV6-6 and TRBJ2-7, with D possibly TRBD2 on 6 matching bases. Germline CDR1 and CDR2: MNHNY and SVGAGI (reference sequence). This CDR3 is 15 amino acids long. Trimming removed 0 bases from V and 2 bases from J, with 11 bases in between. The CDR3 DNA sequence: TGTGCCAGCAGTTACTCTGGCGGGGCCGCCTACGAGCAGTACTTC. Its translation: CASSYSGGAAYEQYF.

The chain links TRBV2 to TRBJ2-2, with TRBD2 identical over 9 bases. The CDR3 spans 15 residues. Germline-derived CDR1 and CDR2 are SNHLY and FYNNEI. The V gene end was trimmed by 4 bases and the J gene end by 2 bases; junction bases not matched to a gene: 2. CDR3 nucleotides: TGTGCCAGCAGTGTGACTAGCGGAAACACCGGGGAGCTGTTTTTT. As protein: CASSVTSGNTGELFF.

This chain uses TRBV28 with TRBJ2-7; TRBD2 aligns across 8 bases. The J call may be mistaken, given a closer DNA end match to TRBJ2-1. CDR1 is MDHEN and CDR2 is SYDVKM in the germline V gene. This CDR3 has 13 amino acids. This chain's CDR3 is CATAAGGYNEQFF. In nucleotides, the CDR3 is TGTGCCACTGCCGCGGGGGGCTACAATGAGCAGTTCTTC.

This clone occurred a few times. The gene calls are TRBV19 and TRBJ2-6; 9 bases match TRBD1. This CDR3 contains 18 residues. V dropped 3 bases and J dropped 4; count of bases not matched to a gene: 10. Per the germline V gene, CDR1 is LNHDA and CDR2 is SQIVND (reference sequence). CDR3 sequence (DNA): TGTGCCAGTAGTATCACCGGGACAGGGTTCTCCGGGGCCAACGTCCTGACTTTC. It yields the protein CASSITGTGFSGANVLTF.

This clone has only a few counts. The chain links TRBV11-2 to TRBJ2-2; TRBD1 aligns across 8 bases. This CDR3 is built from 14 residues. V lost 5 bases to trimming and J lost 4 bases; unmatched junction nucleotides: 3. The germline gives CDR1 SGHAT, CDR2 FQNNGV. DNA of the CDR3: TGTGCCAGCAGCCCCGGACAGGGCACCGGGGAGCTGTTTTTT. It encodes CASSPGQGTGELFF.

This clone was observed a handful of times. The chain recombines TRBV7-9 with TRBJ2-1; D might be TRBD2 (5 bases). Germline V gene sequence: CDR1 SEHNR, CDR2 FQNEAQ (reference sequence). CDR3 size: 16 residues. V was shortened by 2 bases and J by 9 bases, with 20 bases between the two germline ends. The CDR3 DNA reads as TGTGCCAGCAGCTTAAGTCTGGACCCCCTGGAGGTTGAGCAGTTCTTC. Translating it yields CASSLSLDPLEVEQFF.

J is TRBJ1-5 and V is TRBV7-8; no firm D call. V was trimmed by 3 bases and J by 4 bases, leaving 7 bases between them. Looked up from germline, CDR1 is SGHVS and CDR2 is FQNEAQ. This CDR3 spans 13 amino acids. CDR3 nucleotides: TGTGCCAGCAGCTTGGCCTGGAATCAGCCCCAGCATTTT. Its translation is CASSLAWNQPQHF.